This T cell receptor (beta chain) was recovered during a study of blood T cell repertoires in COVID-19. CDR1 and CDR2 (germline): KGHSH, LQKENI. There are 15 residues in the CDR3. V was shortened by 1 base and J by 3 bases, with 10 bases between the two germline ends. Sequencing was performed with immunoSEQ multiplex PCR; in TCRdb, only in-frame clones are kept and a portion is missing. This table holds 130,000 to 150,000 clones, about four fifths found once. This rearrangement joins TRBV18 to TRBJ1-5; unclear D gene. The sequencing input was peripheral blood. The source of this sequence is a human donor in a cohort sampled during active COVID-19. The chain's CDR3 is CASSPRQEPNQPQHF. CDR3 bases: TGTGCCAGCTCACCACGGCAGGAACCCAATCAGCCCCAGCATTTT.